This TCR beta chain was retrieved from a study of CD8 T cells in ankylosing spondylitis. Trimming at V came to 6 bases and at J to 5 bases, leaving 11 bases not matched to a gene. There are 16 residues in the CDR3. TCRdb fed the 5' RACE reads into MiXCR, producing one record per CDR3 protein. In the table there are 220,000 or so distinct CDR3 sequences, about 11% of which are singletons. This receptor was taken from a male donor with ankylosing spondylitis or in good health (not recorded which). Material: blood, either unsorted or a sorted T cell fraction (not recorded which). The chain links TRBV12-3 or TRBV12-4 to TRBJ2-1, with 9 bases matching TRBD2. CDR3 nucleotide sequence: TGTGCCAGCAGCGACAGAGGCGGGGGGGTGAACAATGAGCAGTTCTTC. Its translation: CASSDRGGGVNNEQFF.